This TCR beta chain comes out of a study of Tregs in tolerant kidney transplant recipients. TCRdb's copy holds only in-frame clones and misses some; the assay was immunoSEQ multiplex PCR. The sample holds 15,000 to 20,000 clones; roughly 65% are singletons and the top ten take roughly 3.5%. CDR1 is MNHEY, CDR2 SVGAGI, per germline. This CDR3 spans 13 amino acids. V was cut by 2 bases and J by 8 bases, with 12 bases left in between. In the case of this clone: Its matching antigen is unknown.

This clonotype originated in a human donor in good health. Sample: Tregs from blood cultured with allogeneic cells. The rearrangement uses TRBV6-5 and TRBJ1-2; no reliable D call. In DNA form, the CDR3 reads TGTGCCAGCAGTTACGGCGGTGGCTACGGCTACACCTTC. Translated, it gives CASSYGGGYGYTF.